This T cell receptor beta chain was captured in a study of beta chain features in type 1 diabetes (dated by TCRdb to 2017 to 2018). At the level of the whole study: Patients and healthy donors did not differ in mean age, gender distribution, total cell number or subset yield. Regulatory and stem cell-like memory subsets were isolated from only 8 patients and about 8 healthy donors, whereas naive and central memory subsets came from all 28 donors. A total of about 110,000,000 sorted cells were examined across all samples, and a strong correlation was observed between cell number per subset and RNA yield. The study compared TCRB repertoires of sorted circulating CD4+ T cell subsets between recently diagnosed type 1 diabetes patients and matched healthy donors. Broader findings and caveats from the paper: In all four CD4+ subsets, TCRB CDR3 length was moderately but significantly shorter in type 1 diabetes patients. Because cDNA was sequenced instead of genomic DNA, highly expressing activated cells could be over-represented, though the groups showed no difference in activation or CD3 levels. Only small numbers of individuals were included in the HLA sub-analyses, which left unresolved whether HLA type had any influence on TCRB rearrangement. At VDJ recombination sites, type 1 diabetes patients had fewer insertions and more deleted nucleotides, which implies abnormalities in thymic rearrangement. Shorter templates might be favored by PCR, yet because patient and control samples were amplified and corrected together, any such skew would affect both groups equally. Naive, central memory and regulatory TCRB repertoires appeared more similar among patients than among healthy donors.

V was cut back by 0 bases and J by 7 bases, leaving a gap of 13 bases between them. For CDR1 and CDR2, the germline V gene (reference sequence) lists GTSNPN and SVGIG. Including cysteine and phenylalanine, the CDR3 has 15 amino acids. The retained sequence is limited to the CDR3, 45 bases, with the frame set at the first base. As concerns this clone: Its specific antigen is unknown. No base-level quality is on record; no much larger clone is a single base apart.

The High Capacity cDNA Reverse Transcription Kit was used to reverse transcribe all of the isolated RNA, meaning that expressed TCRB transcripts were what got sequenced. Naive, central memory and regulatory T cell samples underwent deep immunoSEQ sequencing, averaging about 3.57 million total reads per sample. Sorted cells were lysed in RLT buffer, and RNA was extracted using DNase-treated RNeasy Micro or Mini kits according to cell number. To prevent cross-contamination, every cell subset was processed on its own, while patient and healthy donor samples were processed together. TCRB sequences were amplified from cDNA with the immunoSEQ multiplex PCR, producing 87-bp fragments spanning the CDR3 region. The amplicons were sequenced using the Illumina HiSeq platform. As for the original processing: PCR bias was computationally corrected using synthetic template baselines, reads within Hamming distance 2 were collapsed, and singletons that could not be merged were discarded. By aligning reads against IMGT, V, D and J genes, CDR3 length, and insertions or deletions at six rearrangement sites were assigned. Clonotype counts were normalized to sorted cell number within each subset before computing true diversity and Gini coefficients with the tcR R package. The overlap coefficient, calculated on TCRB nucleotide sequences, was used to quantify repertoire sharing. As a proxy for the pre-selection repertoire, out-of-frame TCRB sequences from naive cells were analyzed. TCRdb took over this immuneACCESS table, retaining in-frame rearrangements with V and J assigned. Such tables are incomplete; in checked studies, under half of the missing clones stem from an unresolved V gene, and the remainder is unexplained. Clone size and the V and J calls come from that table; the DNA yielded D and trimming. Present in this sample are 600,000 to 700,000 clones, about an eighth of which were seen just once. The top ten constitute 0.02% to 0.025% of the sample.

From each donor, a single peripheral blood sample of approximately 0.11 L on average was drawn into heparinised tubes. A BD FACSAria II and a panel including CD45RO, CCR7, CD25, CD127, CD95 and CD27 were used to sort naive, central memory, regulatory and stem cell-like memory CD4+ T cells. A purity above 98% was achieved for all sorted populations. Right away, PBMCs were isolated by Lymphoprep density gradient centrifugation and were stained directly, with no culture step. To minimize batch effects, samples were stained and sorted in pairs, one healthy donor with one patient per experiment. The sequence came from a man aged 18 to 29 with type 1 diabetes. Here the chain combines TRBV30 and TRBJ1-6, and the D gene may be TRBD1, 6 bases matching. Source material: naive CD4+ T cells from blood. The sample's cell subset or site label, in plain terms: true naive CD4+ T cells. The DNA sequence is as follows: TGTGCCTGGAGTGTAGACCCTCAGGGGAATTCACCCCTCCACTTT. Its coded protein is CAWSVDPQGNSPLHF. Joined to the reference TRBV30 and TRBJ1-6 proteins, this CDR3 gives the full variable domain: SQTIHQWPATLVQPVGSPLSLECTVEGTSNPNLYWYRQAAGRGLQLLFYSVGIGQISSEVPQNLSASRPQDRQFILSSKKLLLSDSGFYLCAWSVDPQGNSPLHFGNGTRLTVT.